The 21 T cell receptor beta chains below were found in one sample sequenced in a study of technical replicates of blood from a few donors (dated by TCRdb to the late 2010s). Libraries were built with the immunoSEQ multiplex PCR assay. TCRdb took this table from immuneACCESS and kept in-frame rearrangements with V and J called. Such tables lack part of the clones; where checked against another copy, unresolved V genes explain under half of the gap, and the rest is unexplained. The sample includes about 79,000 clones, with 75% to 95% observed a single time. The top ten constitute roughly 0.37% of the sample. The sample was T cells isolated from PBMCs. These receptors originate from a human donor in good health. Some clones in this sample may be carry-over from other donors' samples.

V is TRBV28 and J is TRBJ2-2; D is perhaps TRBD2 (5 bases). With 3 bases removed from V and 5 bases from J, the gap between germline ends came to 13 bases. CDR3 size: 15 residues. In germline, CDR1 is MDHEN, CDR2 SYDVKM. CDR3 in DNA: TGTGCCAGCAGTTTCGCGGGTCGCGAAACCGGGGAGCTGTTTTTT. As protein: CASSFAGRETGELFF.

This clone was counted once. The CDR3 DNA sequence: TGTGCCAGCAGTGCCTATGGACTAGCGGGAGGCTCCTACAATGAGCAGTTCTTC. Residues: CASSAYGLAGGSYNEQFF. The chain is built from TRBV25-1 and TRBJ2-1, with 14 bases matching TRBD2. With 4 bases clipped from V and 0 bases from J, the junction kept 5 bases outside the gene matches. The CDR3 runs to 18 residues. Germline lookup yields CDR1 MGHDK and CDR2 SYGVNS.

The chain is built from TRBV4-3 and TRBJ1-1; weak D call: TRBD1 (6 bases). Trimming cost V 1 base and J 3 bases, with 12 bases left between them. The CDR3 sequence is 15 residues long. Germline CDR1 reads LGHNA; CDR2 reads YSLEER. The CDR3 sequence: CASSQVMGADTEAFF. The CDR3 DNA sequence: TGCGCCAGCAGCCAAGTGATGGGGGCGGACACTGAAGCTTTCTTT.

A note on this clone: Germline is not matched at one junction end, which may reflect a read error. The genes are TRBV27 and TRBJ1-5, with D hard to call. This CDR3 is 14 amino acids long. The germline V gene encodes CDR1 MNHEY and CDR2 SMNVEV (reference sequence). The CDR3 DNA reads TGTGCCAGCAGTTTCGGATCTAGCGATCAGCCCCAGCATTTT. Translating it yields CASSFGSSDQPQHF.

The chain employs TRBV4-1 and TRBJ2-7, with TRBD1 as a possible D gene (5 bases). The V and J ends lost 2 bases and 2 bases respectively, with 13 bases between them. The CDR3 sequence is 15 residues long. Germline V gene lookup returns CDR1 MGHRA and CDR2 YSYEKL. The CDR3 protein is CASSQSDTWTYEQYF. CDR3 bases: TGCGCCAGCAGCCAATCGGACACCTGGACCTACGAGCAGTACTTC.

This rearrangement joins TRBV25-1 to TRBJ1-2; maybe TRBD1 (5 bases). Trimming pared 5 bases from V and 8 bases from J, leaving 15 bases between. Germline-derived CDR1 and CDR2 are MGHDK and SYGVNS. This CDR3 spans 13 amino acids. The CDR3: CASSTLDTRGYTF. The CDR3 DNA sequence: TGTGCCAGCAGTACCCTGGACACACGGGGCTACACCTTC.

The chain uses TRBV4-2 and TRBJ2-3, with 9 bases aligning to TRBD2. Germline CDR1 reads LGHNA; CDR2 reads YNFKEQ. The junction had 9 bases not matched to a gene; V was cut back by 4 bases and J by 4 bases. CDR3 size: 16 residues. Here the CDR3 DNA reads TGTGCCAGCAGCCTAGAGGCGGGAGGGCCGGCAGATACGCAGTATTTT. Its translation is CASSLEAGGPADTQYF.

This chain connects TRBV19 to TRBJ1-5; TRBD1 matches at 10 bases. Germline CDR1 reads LNHDA; CDR2 reads SQIVND (reference sequence). CDR3 size: 16 residues. J lost 4 bases, V lost 5 bases, and 8 bases had no gene match. Written as DNA, the CDR3 is TGTGCCAGTAGTTTCTCCGGGACAGGGGTTAATCAGCCCCAGCATTTT. As protein: CASSFSGTGVNQPQHF. Full variable domain (remainder filled in from reference TRBV19 and TRBJ1-5): DGGITQSPKYLFRKEGQNVTLSCEQNLNHDAMYWYRQDPGQGLRLIYYSQIVNDFQKGDIAEGYSVSREKKESFPLTVTSAQKNPTAFYLCASSFSGTGVNQPQHFGDGTRLSIL.

The CDR3 region is CASKGDSYNEQFF. The CDR3 nucleotides read TGTGCCAGCAAGGGAGACTCCTACAATGAGCAGTTCTTC. V is TRBV6-4 and J is TRBJ2-1; tentative D call: TRBD2 (5 bases). The length of the CDR3 is 13 residues. Germline loops: CDR1 MRHNA, CDR2 SNTAGT. V lost 7 bases and J lost 0, with 7 bases in between.

This clone was counted a few times. The chain combines TRBV10-3 with TRBJ1-2; D perhaps matches TRBD1 (5 bases). Germline assignment: CDR1 ENHRY and CDR2 SYGVKD. The V end lost 8 bases, the J end lost 8 bases, and 18 bases lay between the germline ends. The CDR3 covers 13 residues. The CDR3 region is CAILAAQGRGYTF. The CDR3 DNA reads as TGTGCCATCTTGGCCGCTCAGGGCAGAGGCTACACCTTC.

The chain has TRBV9 and TRBJ2-7; no clear D. V was shortened by 0 bases and J by 3 bases, with 10 bases between the two germline ends. CDR1 is SGDLS, CDR2 YYNGEE, per germline. The CDR3 extends over 14 amino acids. The DNA for the CDR3 is TGTGCCAGCAGCGTAGCGGGTCTCGGCTACGAGCAGTACTTC. Residues: CASSVAGLGYEQYF.

The gene calls are TRBV19 and TRBJ1-4; D is uncertain. Trimming removed 4 bases at V and 5 bases at J, with 23 bases between. Per the germline V gene, CDR1 is LNHDA and CDR2 is SQIVND (reference sequence). This CDR3 spans 18 amino acids. The CDR3 reads CASSRRRISEGLNEKLFF. In nucleotides, the CDR3 is TGTGCCAGTAGTAGAAGACGGATCTCAGAGGGCCTAAATGAAAAACTGTTTTTT.

V and J are TRBV7-2 and TRBJ2-3, with a tentative D call TRBD2 (5 bases). The germline CDR1 and CDR2 sequences are SGHTA and FQGNSA. V dropped 1 base and J dropped 3 bases, with 14 bases sitting between them. The CDR3 has 16 residues. The CDR3 spells CASSLGFPGLTDTQYF. CDR3 sequence (DNA): TGTGCCAGCAGCTTAGGTTTCCCGGGGTTAACAGATACGCAGTATTTT.

The chain has TRBV30 and TRBJ2-7, with TRBD1 matching 10 bases. Germline assignment: CDR1 GTSNPN and CDR2 SVGIG (reference sequence). J lost 4 bases, V lost 4 bases, and 4 bases had no gene match. The CDR3 extends over 13 amino acids. The CDR3 DNA sequence: TGTGCCTGGACCGGGACAGGGGTTTACGAGCAGTACTTC. Translating gives CAWTGTGVYEQYF.

The chain joins TRBV6-1 to TRBJ1-5; the D is unclear. The CDR3 spans 14 residues. Germline assignment: CDR1 MNHNS and CDR2 SASEGT. With 0 bases removed from V and 9 bases from J, the gap between germline ends came to 12 bases. The CDR3 sequence is CASSEARRDGPQHF. The CDR3 DNA reads TGTGCCAGCAGTGAAGCAAGGAGAGACGGGCCCCAGCATTTT.

The V gene is TRBV27, the J gene TRBJ2-7; unclear D gene. Germline V gene lookup returns CDR1 MNHEY and CDR2 SMNVEV (reference sequence). V gave up 7 bases and J gave up 0 bases, with 10 bases separating them. The CDR3 has 13 amino acids. The CDR3, as DNA: TGTGCCAGCACAGGAACTCTCTCCTACGAGCAGTACTTC. Its translation: CASTGTLSYEQYF.

The chain couples TRBV7-3 to TRBJ2-7, with a weak D call TRBD1 (6 bases). Germline values: CDR1 SGHTA, CDR2 FQGTGA. The CDR3 loop spans 16 amino acids. The V end was cut by 2 bases, the J end by 0 bases, with 14 bases between. DNA of the CDR3: TGTGCCAGCAGCTTAGGGGGCGACCCCGGCTCCTACGAGCAGTACTTC. This encodes CASSLGGDPGSYEQYF.

The chain is built from TRBV6-7 and TRBJ2-7; possibly TRBD2 for D (7 bases). TRBV6-7 is treated as an ORF (open reading frame) with a function not yet certain. The CDR3 totals 13 residues. The V gene lost 6 bases and the J gene lost 6 bases, with 15 bases spanning the gap. CDR3 loop: CASRSLGGREQYF. The DNA for the CDR3 is TGTGCCAGCAGATCCCTCGGGGGGCGCGAGCAGTACTTC.

The rearrangement links TRBV19 to TRBJ1-5; the match to TRBD1 covers 7 bases. The CDR3 is 13 amino acids. Germline V gene sequence: CDR1 LNHDA, CDR2 SQIVND (reference sequence). Trimming at V came to 5 bases and at J to 4 bases, leaving 2 bases not matched to a gene. Here the CDR3 reads CASSLQGNQPQHF. The CDR3, as DNA: TGTGCCAGTAGTTTACAGGGGAATCAGCCCCAGCATTTT.

The chain links TRBV28 to TRBJ2-7; TRBD2 aligns across 7 bases. Looked up from germline, CDR1 is MDHEN and CDR2 is SYDVKM. V was clipped by 6 bases and J by 1 base; unmatched bases: 6. The CDR3 is 14 residues long. CDR3 in DNA: TGTGCCAGCAGGGTACAGCGGGGTTCCTACGAGCAGTACTTC. Translating it yields CASRVQRGSYEQYF.

The chain is built from TRBV7-2 and TRBJ2-7; possibly TRBD2 for D (6 bases). The CDR3 spans 15 residues. The germline V and J ends were trimmed by 2 bases and 6 bases, with 17 bases remaining between them. Germline V CDR1 and CDR2: SGHTA, FQGNSA. The CDR3 spells CASSLSRVGGSEQYF. For the CDR3, the DNA is TGTGCCAGCAGCTTAAGCCGGGTCGGAGGGTCCGAGCAGTACTTC.